The entry that follows covers one TCR beta chain sequence. What it binds is unknown. This record belongs to a study of graft-versus-host responses after intestinal transplantation. Only in-frame clones appear in the TCRdb table, and some are missing; sequencing was by immunoSEQ multiplex PCR. The sample carries roughly 80,000 clones, 80% to 90% recorded once. Study-level findings and limits: Circulating GvH clone levels at their peak were associated with HvG declines (early post-transplant).

Germline CDR1 is SEHNR and CDR2 is FQNEAQ (reference sequence). The CDR3 length is 18 residues. Trimming stripped 4 bases from V and 1 base from J, with 23 bases between. The TCR sequence derives from a human donor who was the organ donor for an intestinal transplant. The V call is TRBV7-9, the J call TRBJ2-7; D assignment may be TRBD1 or TRBD2 (5 bases each). The sequencing used unstimulated CD8+ T cells sorted from spleen or lymph node cells, collected before transplant. CDR3 residues: CASSSRHEGWFRSYEQYF. CDR3 DNA sequence: TGTGCCAGCAGCTCCCGACACGAGGGGTGGTTCAGGTCCTACGAGCAGTACTTC.